Given below is one TCR beta chain in context. Its antigen is undetermined. The junction does not match germline at one end; this may be a read error. The source of the sample is a study of T-cell reconstitution after alpha-beta-depleted transplantation in children. Study-level points and caveats: Most T-cell counts and diversity one year after the transplant came from T cells that were newly produced. The origin of high day-60 TCRbeta diversity in some patients lay in surviving recipient T cells and thymic progenitors. Two months or so post-transplant, alpha-beta T cells reportedly derived from several hundred expanded graft clones.

It was with unique molecular identifiers that the TCRbeta library was prepared. MiXCR, run by TCRdb on the PCR reads, gives a single entry per CDR3 protein. The table has roughly 790,000 distinct CDR3 sequences, approximately 15% seen once. The CDR3 contains 15 residues. The chain uses TRBV12-3 or TRBV12-4 and TRBJ2-7; D unclear. The receptor was isolated from a male patient between 5 and 17 years old who had a stem cell transplant for acute lymphoblastic leukemia, so the T cells may come from the graft donor. The sequencing used PBMCs, mostly from graft donor cells, collected 360 days after TCRalphabeta/CD19-depleted stem cell transplant. In DNA, the CDR3 is TGTGCCAGCAGTCCTGATGGGGTGGGTCTATACGAGCAGCACTTC. It yields the protein CASSPDGVGLYEQHF.